This TCR beta chain emerged from a study of T-cell reconstitution after alpha-beta-depleted transplantation in children. It was with unique molecular identifiers that the TCRbeta library was prepared. TCRdb re-derived calls from the PCR reads in MiXCR, one entry per CDR3 protein. Of roughly 20,000 distinct CDR3 sequences detected, 9.5% to 13% appear once; the ten largest clones hold roughly a quarter. Germline V gene data show CDR1 as SQVTM and CDR2 as ANQGSEA. V gave up 6 bases and J gave up 7 bases, with 15 bases separating them. This CDR3 is built from 12 residues. This clonotype was recorded at least ten times.

This chain links TRBV29-1 with TRBJ1-1, with D possibly TRBD1 on 5 matching bases. The TCR sequence derives from a human donor who donated a stem cell graft to a child with chronic granulomatous disease. This sample comprised PBMCs from the stem cell graft donor, obtained from the stem cell graft. The CDR3, as DNA: TGCAGCGTCCAACGGGGGTCAGGTGAAGCTTTCTTT. This codes for CSVQRGSGEAFF.